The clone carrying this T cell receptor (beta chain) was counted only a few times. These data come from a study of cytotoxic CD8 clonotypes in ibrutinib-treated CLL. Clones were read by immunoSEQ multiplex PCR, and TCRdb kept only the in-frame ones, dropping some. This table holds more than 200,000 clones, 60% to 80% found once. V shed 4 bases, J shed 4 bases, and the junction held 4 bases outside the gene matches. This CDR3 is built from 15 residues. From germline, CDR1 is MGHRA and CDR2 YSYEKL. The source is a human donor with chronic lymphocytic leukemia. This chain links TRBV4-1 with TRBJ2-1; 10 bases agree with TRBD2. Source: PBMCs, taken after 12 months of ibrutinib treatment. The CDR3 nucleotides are TGCGCCAGCAGCCTAACTAGCGGGGATTACAATGAGCAGTTCTTC. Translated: CASSLTSGDYNEQFF.